This TCR beta chain was retrieved from a study of T-cell reconstitution after alpha-beta-depleted transplantation in children. General study findings and limits: Surviving recipient T cells and thymic progenitors produced the high day-60 TCRbeta diversity seen in some patients. By about two months after transplant, alpha-beta T cells reportedly arose from several hundred graft clones that had expanded. Among T cells one year after transplant, newly produced cells accounted for most counts and diversity.

Construction of the TCRbeta library involved unique molecular identifiers. One entry per CDR3 protein results from TCRdb running MiXCR on the PCR reads. The data hold nearly 250,000 distinct CDR3 sequences, with roughly 8.2% observed a single time. The CDR3 has 17 residues. The V gene end was trimmed by 5 bases and the J gene end by 1 base; junction bases not matched to a gene: 7. The germline CDR1 and CDR2 sequences are KGHDR and SFDVKD. At least ten counts were recorded for this clonotype. Its specificity is not known. The receptor was isolated from a male patient younger than 18 who had a stem cell transplant for acute lymphoblastic leukemia, so the T cells may come from the graft donor. This chain connects TRBV24-1 to TRBJ2-5; 12 nucleotides match TRBD2. Sample: PBMCs, mostly from graft donor cells, taken 180 days after TCRalphabeta/CD19-depleted stem cell transplant. CDR3 region: CATSALGTSGSQETQYF. The CDR3 nucleotides are TGTGCCACCAGTGCCCTTGGGACTAGCGGGTCCCAAGAGACCCAGTACTTC.